One sample yielded the 30 T cell receptor beta chains listed below, sequenced in a study of shared clonotypes between healthy human individuals. Assay: immunoSEQ multiplex PCR; the TCRdb copy retains only in-frame clones and omits some. Of about 1,900,000 clones listed, roughly 94% are singletons. CD45RO negativity and positive selection for CCR7 defined naive CD8 cells, a population that excluded terminally differentiated effector memory CD45RA+ cells. The sequenced sample was naive CD8+ T cells sorted from blood. Every receptor here comes from a man between 18 and 35 years old in good health.

The rearrangement links TRBV6-1 to TRBJ2-7; 10 bases are shared with TRBD1. CDR1 is MNHNS and CDR2 is SASEGT in the germline V gene. V was clipped by 3 bases and J by 6 bases; unmatched bases: 8. This CDR3 spans 15 amino acids. As DNA, the CDR3 is TGTGCCAGCAGTGACCTAGGGACAGGGGTTCGCGAGCAGTACTTC. It is translated as CASSDLGTGVREQYF.

The rearrangement uses TRBV9 and TRBJ1-5; D gene ambiguous. CDR3 length: 13 residues. Per the germline V gene, CDR1 is SGDLS and CDR2 is YYNGEE. Trimming left V 0 bases short and J 9 bases short, with 10 bases between. CDR3 protein: CASSVDSGAPQHF. In DNA, the CDR3 is TGTGCCAGCAGCGTAGATTCCGGAGCGCCCCAGCATTTT.

About this clone: The junction does not match germline at one end; this may be a read error. This chain uses TRBV7-7 with TRBJ2-3, with 10 bases identical to TRBD2. This CDR3 region has 15 residues. Germline assignment: CDR1 SSHAT and CDR2 FNYEAQ (reference sequence). CDR3 sequence reads: CASSYGTSESDTQYF. The CDR3 DNA sequence: TGTGCTAGCAGCTATGGGACTAGCGAGTCAGATACGCAGTATTTT.

This rearrangement joins TRBV4-1 to TRBJ1-4; 7 bases are a match to TRBD1. Unmatched junction bases numbered 8, after V lost 3 bases and J lost 7 bases. This CDR3 has 15 amino acids. CDR1 is MGHRA and CDR2 is YSYEKL in the germline V gene. DNA of the CDR3: TGCGCCAGCAGCCAGCGACAGGGAGGAGGTGAAAAACTGTTTTTT. It codes for CASSQRQGGGEKLFF.

The genes are TRBV7-8 and TRBJ2-5; 7 bases agree with TRBD2. Unmatched junction bases numbered 6, after V lost 1 base and J lost 1 base. CDR3 size: 16 residues. The V gene's germline CDR1 is SGHVS and CDR2 FQNEAQ. The CDR3 reads CASSLGGWGGQETQYF. The CDR3 DNA reads TGTGCCAGCAGCTTAGGTGGGTGGGGGGGCCAAGAGACCCAGTACTTC.

There are a few counts of this clone. The chain has TRBV5-6 and TRBJ2-7, with D perhaps TRBD2 (6 bases). The V gene's germline CDR1 is SGHDT and CDR2 YYEEEE. The CDR3 extends over 14 amino acids. Trimming stripped 2 bases from V and 2 bases from J, with 11 bases between. Written as DNA, the CDR3 is TGTGCCAGCAGCTTCGGGACTTTACCCTACGAGCAGTACTTC. It encodes CASSFGTLPYEQYF.

The chain couples TRBV15 to TRBJ1-5, with D uncertain. Per the germline V gene, CDR1 is LNHNV and CDR2 is YYDKDF (reference sequence). The CDR3 consists of 15 residues. Between the trimmed V and J ends, which lost 5 bases and 7 bases, there was a span of 18 bases. This CDR3 reads CATSVDRGSQQPQHF. CDR3 bases: TGTGCCACCAGCGTGGACCGCGGATCCCAACAGCCCCAGCATTTT. Together with reference TRBV15 and TRBJ1-5, the CDR3 gives the full variable domain: DAMVIQNPRYQVTQFGKPVTLSCSQTLNHNVMYWYQQKSSQAPKLLFHYYDKDFNNEADTPDNFQSRRPNTSFCFLDIRSPGLGDTAMYLCATSVDRGSQQPQHFGDGTRLSIL.

The chain links TRBV6-1 to TRBJ1-6, with 7 bases that match TRBD1. CDR1 is MNHNS and CDR2 is SASEGT in the germline V gene. The CDR3 spans 16 residues. V dropped 0 bases and J dropped 10; count of bases not matched to a gene: 9. CDR3 in amino acids: CASSEAMTGNLSPLHF. CDR3 coding DNA: TGTGCCAGCAGTGAAGCTATGACAGGGAACCTCTCACCCCTCCACTTT.

This chain uses TRBV6-5 with TRBJ2-7; TRBD2 aligns across 7 bases. There are 13 residues in the CDR3. The V segment lost 6 bases and the J segment 2 bases; nucleotides outside the gene matches: 4. CDR1 and CDR2 (germline): MNHEY, SVGAGI. The CDR3 sequence is CASRGGVPYEQYF. The CDR3 DNA reads as TGTGCCAGCAGGGGAGGGGTCCCCTACGAGCAGTACTTC.

V usage is TRBV15 and J usage is TRBJ2-1, with 11 positions matching TRBD2. V lost 5 bases to trimming and J lost 2 bases; unmatched junction nucleotides: 11. Germline CDR1 and CDR2: LNHNV and YYDKDF (reference sequence). The CDR3 spans 18 residues. In nucleotides, the CDR3 is TGTGCCACCAGCGCCGGGCTAGCGGGGGGCTTAACCTACAATGAGCAGTTCTTC. Protein sequence: CATSAGLAGGLTYNEQFF. The full variable domain, completed using reference TRBV15 and TRBJ2-1, is DAMVIQNPRYQVTQFGKPVTLSCSQTLNHNVMYWYQQKSSQAPKLLFHYYDKDFNNEADTPDNFQSRRPNTSFCFLDIRSPGLGDTAMYLCATSAGLAGGLTYNEQFFGPGTRLTVL.

The rearrangement joins TRBV6-5 to TRBJ1-1, with 7 bases lining up with TRBD1. CDR3 length: 16 residues. In germline, CDR1 is MNHEY, CDR2 SVGAGI. Trimming at V came to 4 bases and at J to 0 bases, leaving 8 bases not matched to a gene. The chain's CDR3 is CASSSGTEIMNTEAFF. In DNA, the CDR3 is TGTGCCAGCAGTTCCGGGACAGAAATAATGAACACTGAAGCTTTCTTT.

The genes are TRBV7-9 and TRBJ1-6; D not resolved. Germline V gives CDR1 SEHNR, CDR2 FQNEAQ (reference sequence). Trimming shortened V by 5 bases and J by 0 bases, and 8 bases separated the two germline ends. CDR3 size: 15 residues. CDR3 bases: TGTGCCAGCAGCGGATGGGACTCCTATAATTCACCCCTCCACTTT. It yields the protein CASSGWDSYNSPLHF.

J is TRBJ2-7 and V is TRBV9, with a tentative D call TRBD1 (6 bases). CDR3 size: 11 residues. The germline V and J ends were trimmed by 4 bases and 7 bases, with 9 bases remaining between them. In germline, CDR1 is SGDLS, CDR2 YYNGEE. The CDR3 DNA reads as TGTGCCAGCAGCCCAGGGGCGGAGCAGTACTTC. The encoded protein is CASSPGAEQYF.

This clone was seen a single time. The CDR3 region is CASSLAQMGKGFNSPLHF. CDR3 in DNA: TGTGCCAGCAGCTTAGCGCAGATGGGTAAGGGGTTTAATTCACCCCTCCACTTT. The chain links TRBV7-6 to TRBJ1-6, with D perhaps matching TRBD1 (5 bases). Per the germline V gene, CDR1 is SGHVS and CDR2 is FNYEAQ. V was trimmed by 0 bases and J by 6 bases, leaving 18 bases between them. This CDR3 has 18 amino acids.

This CDR3 reads CATSTRTGPPTGELFF. The CDR3, as DNA: TGTGCCACCAGCACCCGGACAGGCCCTCCCACCGGGGAGCTGTTTTTT. The chain is built from TRBV15 and TRBJ2-2; 7 nucleotides agree with TRBD1. CDR1 and CDR2 from the germline V gene are LNHNV and YYDKDF (reference sequence). The ends lost 4 bases at V and 4 bases at J; junction bases unmatched: 9. The CDR3 is made up of 16 amino acids.

J is TRBJ2-7 and V is TRBV6-6, with no clear D. CDR1 is MNHNY, CDR2 SVGAGI, per germline (reference sequence). V lost 0 bases and J 3 bases, leaving 6 bases between the germline ends. The CDR3 length is 13 residues. Here the CDR3 DNA reads TGTGCCAGCAGTTACTCGCACGGCTACGAGCAGTACTTC. This gives the protein CASSYSHGYEQYF.

The CDR3 spells CASSEGPLAGDYEQYF. CDR3 DNA: TGTGCCAGCAGTGAGGGCCCCCTAGCGGGGGACTACGAGCAGTACTTC. The V and J genes are TRBV2 and TRBJ2-7, with TRBD2 identical over 10 bases. Losses at the gene ends were 3 bases for V and 3 bases for J; bases not matched to a gene: 8. Germline CDR1 and CDR2: SNHLY and FYNNEI. There are 16 residues in the CDR3.

CDR3 DNA: TGTGCCACGGAGGGGACTAATGACTACGAGCAGTACTTC. This sequence encodes CATEGTNDYEQYF. The rearrangement uses TRBV2 and TRBJ2-7, with 7 bases aligning to TRBD2. This CDR3 is built from 13 residues. The V and J ends lost 10 bases and 3 bases, in that order; junction bases with no gene match: 9. Germline CDR1 SNHLY, CDR2 FYNNEI.

As for this clone: This sample includes further DNA sequences coding for the same CDR3. The gene calls are TRBV7-9 and TRBJ1-5, with no clear D. The germline V gene encodes CDR1 SEHNR and CDR2 FQNEAQ (reference sequence). The CDR3 has 14 residues. Trimming pared 5 bases from V and 3 bases from J, leaving 11 bases between. The CDR3 loop reads CASSRGGSNQPQHF. CDR3 bases: TGTGCCAGCAGCCGTGGTGGATCCAATCAGCCCCAGCATTTT.

This sequence joins TRBV6-5 and TRBJ2-1; D perhaps matches TRBD1 (7 bases). Germline V lookup: CDR1 MNHEY, CDR2 SVGAGI. V was pared by 3 bases and J by 9 bases, with 15 bases between. The CDR3 sequence is 14 residues long. CDR3 region: CASSYGQGGSEQFF. The CDR3 DNA reads TGTGCCAGCAGTTATGGGCAGGGGGGCAGTGAGCAGTTCTTC.

V and J are TRBV10-1 and TRBJ2-7; D tentatively reads TRBD1 or TRBD2 (5 bases each). The CDR3 consists of 15 residues. V was shortened by 0 bases and J by 5 bases, with 14 bases between the two germline ends. Germline V gene data show CDR1 as WNHNN and CDR2 as SYGVQD (reference sequence). CDR3 DNA: TGCGCCAGCAGTGAGTCGGGCGAGGGGTCCCACGAGCAGTACTTC. Its translation is CASSESGEGSHEQYF.

The genes are TRBV9 and TRBJ2-7; 9 bases line up with TRBD1. The CDR3 contains 14 residues. Per germline, CDR1 SGDLS and CDR2 YYNGEE. The V and J ends lost 5 bases and 5 bases, in that order; junction bases with no gene match: 8. The CDR3 sequence: CASSPWDRDNEQYF. The CDR3 DNA reads TGTGCCAGCAGTCCATGGGACAGGGATAACGAGCAGTACTTC.

The chain uses TRBV6-5 and TRBJ2-7, with D perhaps matching TRBD2 (5 bases). The CDR3 extends over 14 amino acids. From germline, CDR1 is MNHEY and CDR2 SVGAGI. The germline V and J ends were trimmed by 0 bases and 7 bases, with 13 bases remaining between them. This CDR3 is CASSYSATGWEQYF. In nucleotides, the CDR3 is TGTGCCAGCAGTTACTCCGCAACGGGATGGGAGCAGTACTTC.

The genes are TRBV6-5 and TRBJ2-2; D is unresolved. The CDR3 covers 13 residues. Germline V lookup: CDR1 MNHEY, CDR2 SVGAGI. Trimming pared 1 base from V and 6 bases from J, leaving 6 bases between. The CDR3 region is CASSYYDSGELFF. As DNA, the CDR3 is TGTGCCAGCAGTTACTATGATTCCGGGGAGCTGTTTTTT.

This clone appeared a single time. V and J are TRBV11-2 and TRBJ2-1, with D possibly being TRBD1 (6 bases). Germline V lookup: CDR1 SGHAT, CDR2 FQNNGV. This CDR3 is 15 amino acids long. Trimming stripped 4 bases from V and 1 base from J, with 11 bases between. DNA of the CDR3: TGTGCCAGCAGCTCCGACAGGACATCCTACAATGAGCAGTTCTTC. It encodes CASSSDRTSYNEQFF.

Written as DNA, the CDR3 is TGTGCCAGCAGCGAGACGTCCGGGACAGGGGTCTTAGATACGCAGTATTTT. Its protein product is CASSETSGTGVLDTQYF. This chain joins TRBV9 and TRBJ2-3, with 10 bases matching TRBD1. Germline CDR1 SGDLS, CDR2 YYNGEE. Trimming took 3 bases from V and 5 from J; bases not matched to a gene: 12. This CDR3 spans 17 amino acids. Full variable domain (missing parts from reference TRBV9 and TRBJ2-3): DSGVTQTPKHLITATGQRVTLRCSPRSGDLSVYWYQQSLDQGLQFLIQYYNGEERAKGNILERFSAQQFPDLHSELNLSSLELGDSALYFCASSETSGTGVLDTQYFGPGTRLTVL.

The chain has TRBV29-1 and TRBJ2-7; 9 bases fit TRBD1. This CDR3 is 15 amino acids long. In germline, CDR1 is SQVTM, CDR2 ANQGSEA. V lost 2 bases to trimming and J lost 2 bases; unmatched junction nucleotides: 7. This CDR3 is CSVERPGQGPYEQYF. In DNA form, the CDR3 reads TGCAGCGTTGAACGGCCGGGACAGGGACCCTACGAGCAGTACTTC.

In DNA form, the CDR3 reads TGTGCCAGCAGCTTGTCCGGACAGGGGGCAAATGAGCAGTTCTTC. Translating it yields CASSLSGQGANEQFF. The chain has TRBV5-4 and TRBJ2-1; TRBD1 agrees at 11 bases. The ends lost 1 base at V and 7 bases at J; junction bases unmatched: 4. This CDR3 contains 15 residues. The germline gives CDR1 SGHNT, CDR2 YYREEE (reference sequence).

The chain couples TRBV9 to TRBJ2-3; 12 bases match TRBD2. The ends lost 4 bases at V and 2 bases at J; junction bases unmatched: 8. The CDR3 runs to 17 residues. Germline values: CDR1 SGDLS, CDR2 YYNGEE. CDR3 bases: TGTGCCAGCAGCCTGACGACTAGCGGGAGTCCCACAGATACGCAGTATTTT. Protein sequence: CASSLTTSGSPTDTQYF.

This clone was detected only once. At the DNA level, this CDR3 is encoded by other sequences in the same sample as well. The gene calls are TRBV6-1 and TRBJ2-7; a weak D match, TRBD1 (6 bases). Trimming removed 4 bases at V and 2 bases at J, with 9 bases between. The V gene's germline CDR1 is MNHNS and CDR2 SASEGT. The CDR3 has 13 amino acids. CDR3 protein: CASSARGPYEQYF. In DNA form, the CDR3 reads TGTGCCAGCAGTGCCAGGGGACCCTACGAGCAGTACTTC.